Each of the 24 T cell receptor beta chains below was sequenced from the same sample in a study of T cell repertoires in cytomegalovirus infection. TCRdb analysed the reads with MiXCR anew, one entry per CDR3 protein. This repertoire shows around 530,000 distinct CDR3 sequences, about 25% found once; its top ten account for roughly 13%. Sequenced sample: PBMCs. Receptors originate from a human donor in good health (CMV status not recorded). Some clones in this sample may be carry-over from other donors' samples.

This clonotype was recorded a few times. The chain joins TRBV10-3 to TRBJ2-7; D remains ambiguous. The CDR3 runs to 11 residues. V was cut by 0 bases and J by 5 bases, with 2 bases left in between. Per the germline V gene, CDR1 is ENHRY and CDR2 is SYGVKD. The CDR3 here is CAISESNEQYF. The CDR3 region has the DNA TGTGCCATCAGTGAGTCTAACGAGCAGTACTTC.

This clonotype was seen ten or more times. This sequence joins TRBV7-3 and TRBJ1-1; no clear D gene. Germline V lookup: CDR1 SGHTA, CDR2 FQGTGA. V was clipped by 5 bases and J by 6 bases, with 16 bases between them. The CDR3 contains 14 residues. The CDR3 reads CASSPGRLSPEAFF. The CDR3 DNA reads TGTGCCAGCAGCCCCGGACGGCTGTCCCCTGAAGCTTTCTTT.

The V gene is TRBV11-2, the J gene TRBJ2-2; maybe TRBD2 (6 bases). The CDR3 totals 16 residues. Germline V gives CDR1 SGHAT, CDR2 FQNNGV. The ends were cut back, 2 bases at V and 6 bases at J, with 16 bases in the middle. The DNA for the CDR3 is TGTGCCAGCAGCTTAAGTCTAGCGAGGGGAGCCGGGGAGCTGTTTTTT. This gives the protein CASSLSLARGAGELFF.

The chain links TRBV6-2 or TRBV6-3 to TRBJ2-1; D not resolved. CDR3 length: 14 amino acids. Germline lookup yields CDR1 MNHEY and CDR2 SVGEGT. The ends were cut back, 3 bases at V and 6 bases at J, with 12 bases in the middle. The CDR3 sequence is CASSYSAGSNEQFF. CDR3 coding DNA: TGTGCCAGCAGTTATAGTGCCGGCTCCAATGAGCAGTTCTTC.

The V and J genes are TRBV27 and TRBJ1-1; D perhaps matches TRBD1 (6 bases). V was pared by 10 bases and J by 4 bases, with 22 bases between. The length of the CDR3 is 15 residues. The germline V gene has CDR1 MNHEY and CDR2 SMNVEV (reference sequence). CDR3 bases: TGTGCCAACATGAGTCCTGCAGGGGCCGGCACTGAAGCTTTCTTT. Encoded protein: CANMSPAGAGTEAFF.

V usage is TRBV6-1 and J usage is TRBJ1-1; 10 nucleotides match TRBD1. V dropped 7 bases and J dropped 6; count of bases not matched to a gene: 14. Germline V lookup: CDR1 MNHNS, CDR2 SASEGT. CDR3 length: 16 residues. The CDR3 DNA reads as TGTGCCAGCACCTTAACCGGGACAGGGGTTTTCGCTGAAGCTTTCTTT. Amino acids: CASTLTGTGVFAEAFF.

This clonotype occurred many times. This chain connects TRBV12-3 or TRBV12-4 to TRBJ2-2; either TRBD1 or TRBD2 may supply D (5 bases each). Trimming removed 6 bases from V and 3 bases from J, with 11 bases in between. This CDR3 region has 14 residues. The chain's CDR3 is CASSLGTDTGELFF. The CDR3 nucleotides read TGTGCCAGCAGCTTGGGGACGGACACCGGGGAGCTGTTTTTT.

This clonotype was counted many times. The rearrangement links TRBV7-9 to TRBJ1-5, with D perhaps matching TRBD1 (6 bases). CDR3 size: 15 residues. V gave up 5 bases and J gave up 3 bases, with 14 bases separating them. CDR1 is SEHNR and CDR2 is FQNEAQ in the germline V gene (reference sequence). CDR3 amino acids: CASSPGGPVNQPQHF. CDR3 in DNA: TGTGCCAGCAGCCCTGGGGGGCCCGTCAATCAGCCCCAGCATTTT.

The chain uses TRBV7-2 and TRBJ2-7, with 7 nucleotides matching TRBD2. CDR3 length: 17 residues. The V and J ends lost 4 bases and 4 bases, in that order; junction bases with no gene match: 16. CDR1 and CDR2 from the germline V gene are SGHTA and FQGNSA. The CDR3 region has the DNA TGTGCCAGCAGCTCAGCCACGGGGGGAGCTCCTAAGTACGAGCAGTACTTC. The encoded protein is CASSSATGGAPKYEQYF. The complete variable domain, with remaining parts taken from reference TRBV7-2 and TRBJ2-7, reads GAGVSQSPSNKVTEKGKDVELRCDPISGHTALYWYRQSLGQGLEFLIYFQGNSAPDKSGLPSDRFSAERTGGSVSTLTIQRTQQEDSAVYLCASSSATGGAPKYEQYFGPGTRLTVT.

J is TRBJ2-7 and V is TRBV20-1; no firm D call. V dropped 5 bases and J dropped 1 base, with 9 bases sitting between them. The CDR3 consists of 12 residues. Germline V CDR1 and CDR2: DFQATT, SNEGSKA (reference sequence). DNA of the CDR3: TGCAGTGCTCACCCTTTATCCTACGAGCAGTACTTC. Amino acids: CSAHPLSYEQYF.

The chain's CDR3 is CASSLREWGGGVDTEAFF. In DNA, the CDR3 is TGTGCCAGCAGCTTGCGCGAGTGGGGGGGGGGAGTCGACACTGAAGCTTTCTTT. The chain links TRBV7-8 to TRBJ1-1, with D tentatively TRBD1 (5 bases). V shed 3 bases and J shed 3 bases, with 23 bases lying between them. In germline, CDR1 is SGHVS, CDR2 FQNEAQ. This CDR3 is built from 18 residues.

The chain recombines TRBV7-9 with TRBJ2-7; TRBD1 aligns across 12 bases. The CDR3 runs 19 residues. Germline loops: CDR1 SEHNR, CDR2 FQNEAQ (reference sequence). The ends lost 4 bases at V and 4 bases at J; junction bases unmatched: 17. The CDR3 bases are TGTGCCAGCAGCTCGTGGGGACAGGGGGCAAGGATCCTCATTTACGAGCAGTACTTC. Translated, it gives CASSSWGQGARILIYEQYF.

This clonotype was picked up many times. V is TRBV7-3 and J is TRBJ2-7; either TRBD1 or TRBD2 may fit D (5 bases each). Trimming cost V 4 bases and J 3 bases, with 13 bases left between them. Germline CDR1 and CDR2: SGHTA and FQGTGA. The CDR3 length is 14 residues. The CDR3 DNA follows: TGTGCCAGCAGCTCAGCCGGGACGGGCTACGAGCAGTACTTC. Its translation: CASSSAGTGYEQYF.

This clonotype was found a few times. This chain uses TRBV12-3 or TRBV12-4 with TRBJ2-1; TRBD2 matches at 11 bases. This CDR3 is 16 amino acids long. V dropped 1 base and J dropped 8; count of bases not matched to a gene: 7. The CDR3 DNA reads as TGTGCCAGCAGTTTAGGACAAGGGACTAGCGGCGATGAGCAGTTCTTC. Its translation: CASSLGQGTSGDEQFF.

The chain links TRBV27 to TRBJ1-6, with D perhaps TRBD1 (6 bases). V was clipped by 6 bases and J by 4 bases, with 19 bases between them. The CDR3 runs to 17 residues. The germline CDR1 and CDR2 sequences are MNHEY and SMNVEV (reference sequence). CDR3 sequence: CASSLDPDRSYNSPLHF. Written as DNA, the CDR3 is TGTGCCAGCAGCCTTGATCCGGACAGATCATATAATTCACCCCTCCACTTT.

The rearrangement uses TRBV29-1 and TRBJ2-2; no firm D call. V was pared by 4 bases and J by 6 bases, with 15 bases between. This CDR3 comprises 14 residues. CDR1 is SQVTM, CDR2 ANQGSEA, per germline. The CDR3, as DNA: TGCAGCGTTGTGCCCCACAATGTCGCCGGGGAGCTGTTTTTT. Amino acid sequence: CSVVPHNVAGELFF.

This clonotype occurred a few times. This rearrangement joins TRBV7-6 to TRBJ2-2; D ambiguous. The V gene lost 5 bases and the J gene lost 4 bases, with 17 bases spanning the gap. The length of the CDR3 is 16 residues. CDR1 SGHVS and CDR2 FNYEAQ come from the germline V gene. This CDR3 is CASSPRPVPITGELFF. The CDR3 nucleotides are TGTGCCAGCAGCCCTCGTCCAGTTCCTATCACCGGGGAGCTGTTTTTT.

The sample holds many counts of this clonotype. The chain couples TRBV4-1 to TRBJ1-2, with D possibly matching TRBD1 (5 bases). Trimming cost V 0 bases and J 5 bases, with 13 bases left between them. This CDR3 is built from 15 residues. Germline CDR1 and CDR2: MGHRA and YSYEKL. This chain's CDR3 is CASSQDETGGYGYTF. CDR3 nucleotides: TGCGCCAGCAGCCAAGATGAAACAGGAGGATATGGCTACACCTTC.

This sequence joins TRBV13 and TRBJ2-2; a weak D match, TRBD2 (5 bases). Germline assignment: CDR1 PRHDT and CDR2 FYEKMQ (reference sequence). There are 16 residues in the CDR3. V was trimmed by 1 base and J by 0 bases, leaving 9 bases between them. This CDR3 is CASSLEGGPNTGELFF. The DNA for the CDR3 is TGTGCCAGCAGCTTAGAAGGCGGGCCGAACACCGGGGAGCTGTTTTTT.

The V gene is TRBV6-4, the J gene TRBJ2-1; 9 positions agree with TRBD2. Germline V gene sequence: CDR1 MRHNA, CDR2 SNTAGT. The J segment lost 7 bases and the V segment lost 2 bases, leaving 6 bases of the junction unmatched. This CDR3 spans 15 amino acids. CDR3 in amino acids: CASSDRAGGPNEQFF. The CDR3 nucleotides are TGTGCCAGCAGTGACAGGGCGGGAGGGCCGAATGAGCAGTTCTTC.

This clonotype was counted a few times. The chain links TRBV12-5 to TRBJ2-5, with 7 bases aligning to TRBD1. The CDR3 has 15 residues. V lost 5 bases and J lost 7; bases outside the gene matches: 13. Germline V gene lookup returns CDR1 LGHNT and CDR2 FRNRAP. This CDR3 is CASGLQDRAFGTQYF. DNA of the CDR3: TGTGCTAGTGGTCTACAAGACAGGGCGTTTGGGACCCAGTACTTC.

The chain is built from TRBV12-3 or TRBV12-4 and TRBJ2-2; TRBD2 aligns across 7 bases. Trimming took 4 bases from V and 6 from J; bases not matched to a gene: 8. The CDR3 is 15 amino acids. CDR3 amino acids: CASSSYPGLAGELFF. The CDR3 DNA is TGTGCCAGCAGTTCATATCCCGGACTAGCCGGGGAGCTGTTTTTT.

The gene calls are TRBV14 and TRBJ2-1; no clear D gene. Germline loops: CDR1 SGHDN, CDR2 FVKESK. Deletions cut 1 base from V and 5 bases from J, with 12 bases between. CDR3 length: 15 amino acids. CDR3 protein: CASSQVGFSNNEQFF. The CDR3 region has the DNA TGTGCCAGCAGCCAAGTAGGATTTTCCAACAATGAGCAGTTCTTC.

The sample holds a few counts of this clonotype. The V call is TRBV11-2, the J call TRBJ1-1; maybe TRBD1 (5 bases). Trimming cost V 2 bases and J 3 bases, with 19 bases left between them. The CDR3 length is 17 residues. Germline CDR1 is SGHAT and CDR2 is FQNNGV. CDR3 in amino acids: CASSLFGGETYDTEAFF. The DNA for the CDR3 is TGTGCCAGCAGCTTATTTGGGGGGGAGACGTATGACACTGAAGCTTTCTTT.